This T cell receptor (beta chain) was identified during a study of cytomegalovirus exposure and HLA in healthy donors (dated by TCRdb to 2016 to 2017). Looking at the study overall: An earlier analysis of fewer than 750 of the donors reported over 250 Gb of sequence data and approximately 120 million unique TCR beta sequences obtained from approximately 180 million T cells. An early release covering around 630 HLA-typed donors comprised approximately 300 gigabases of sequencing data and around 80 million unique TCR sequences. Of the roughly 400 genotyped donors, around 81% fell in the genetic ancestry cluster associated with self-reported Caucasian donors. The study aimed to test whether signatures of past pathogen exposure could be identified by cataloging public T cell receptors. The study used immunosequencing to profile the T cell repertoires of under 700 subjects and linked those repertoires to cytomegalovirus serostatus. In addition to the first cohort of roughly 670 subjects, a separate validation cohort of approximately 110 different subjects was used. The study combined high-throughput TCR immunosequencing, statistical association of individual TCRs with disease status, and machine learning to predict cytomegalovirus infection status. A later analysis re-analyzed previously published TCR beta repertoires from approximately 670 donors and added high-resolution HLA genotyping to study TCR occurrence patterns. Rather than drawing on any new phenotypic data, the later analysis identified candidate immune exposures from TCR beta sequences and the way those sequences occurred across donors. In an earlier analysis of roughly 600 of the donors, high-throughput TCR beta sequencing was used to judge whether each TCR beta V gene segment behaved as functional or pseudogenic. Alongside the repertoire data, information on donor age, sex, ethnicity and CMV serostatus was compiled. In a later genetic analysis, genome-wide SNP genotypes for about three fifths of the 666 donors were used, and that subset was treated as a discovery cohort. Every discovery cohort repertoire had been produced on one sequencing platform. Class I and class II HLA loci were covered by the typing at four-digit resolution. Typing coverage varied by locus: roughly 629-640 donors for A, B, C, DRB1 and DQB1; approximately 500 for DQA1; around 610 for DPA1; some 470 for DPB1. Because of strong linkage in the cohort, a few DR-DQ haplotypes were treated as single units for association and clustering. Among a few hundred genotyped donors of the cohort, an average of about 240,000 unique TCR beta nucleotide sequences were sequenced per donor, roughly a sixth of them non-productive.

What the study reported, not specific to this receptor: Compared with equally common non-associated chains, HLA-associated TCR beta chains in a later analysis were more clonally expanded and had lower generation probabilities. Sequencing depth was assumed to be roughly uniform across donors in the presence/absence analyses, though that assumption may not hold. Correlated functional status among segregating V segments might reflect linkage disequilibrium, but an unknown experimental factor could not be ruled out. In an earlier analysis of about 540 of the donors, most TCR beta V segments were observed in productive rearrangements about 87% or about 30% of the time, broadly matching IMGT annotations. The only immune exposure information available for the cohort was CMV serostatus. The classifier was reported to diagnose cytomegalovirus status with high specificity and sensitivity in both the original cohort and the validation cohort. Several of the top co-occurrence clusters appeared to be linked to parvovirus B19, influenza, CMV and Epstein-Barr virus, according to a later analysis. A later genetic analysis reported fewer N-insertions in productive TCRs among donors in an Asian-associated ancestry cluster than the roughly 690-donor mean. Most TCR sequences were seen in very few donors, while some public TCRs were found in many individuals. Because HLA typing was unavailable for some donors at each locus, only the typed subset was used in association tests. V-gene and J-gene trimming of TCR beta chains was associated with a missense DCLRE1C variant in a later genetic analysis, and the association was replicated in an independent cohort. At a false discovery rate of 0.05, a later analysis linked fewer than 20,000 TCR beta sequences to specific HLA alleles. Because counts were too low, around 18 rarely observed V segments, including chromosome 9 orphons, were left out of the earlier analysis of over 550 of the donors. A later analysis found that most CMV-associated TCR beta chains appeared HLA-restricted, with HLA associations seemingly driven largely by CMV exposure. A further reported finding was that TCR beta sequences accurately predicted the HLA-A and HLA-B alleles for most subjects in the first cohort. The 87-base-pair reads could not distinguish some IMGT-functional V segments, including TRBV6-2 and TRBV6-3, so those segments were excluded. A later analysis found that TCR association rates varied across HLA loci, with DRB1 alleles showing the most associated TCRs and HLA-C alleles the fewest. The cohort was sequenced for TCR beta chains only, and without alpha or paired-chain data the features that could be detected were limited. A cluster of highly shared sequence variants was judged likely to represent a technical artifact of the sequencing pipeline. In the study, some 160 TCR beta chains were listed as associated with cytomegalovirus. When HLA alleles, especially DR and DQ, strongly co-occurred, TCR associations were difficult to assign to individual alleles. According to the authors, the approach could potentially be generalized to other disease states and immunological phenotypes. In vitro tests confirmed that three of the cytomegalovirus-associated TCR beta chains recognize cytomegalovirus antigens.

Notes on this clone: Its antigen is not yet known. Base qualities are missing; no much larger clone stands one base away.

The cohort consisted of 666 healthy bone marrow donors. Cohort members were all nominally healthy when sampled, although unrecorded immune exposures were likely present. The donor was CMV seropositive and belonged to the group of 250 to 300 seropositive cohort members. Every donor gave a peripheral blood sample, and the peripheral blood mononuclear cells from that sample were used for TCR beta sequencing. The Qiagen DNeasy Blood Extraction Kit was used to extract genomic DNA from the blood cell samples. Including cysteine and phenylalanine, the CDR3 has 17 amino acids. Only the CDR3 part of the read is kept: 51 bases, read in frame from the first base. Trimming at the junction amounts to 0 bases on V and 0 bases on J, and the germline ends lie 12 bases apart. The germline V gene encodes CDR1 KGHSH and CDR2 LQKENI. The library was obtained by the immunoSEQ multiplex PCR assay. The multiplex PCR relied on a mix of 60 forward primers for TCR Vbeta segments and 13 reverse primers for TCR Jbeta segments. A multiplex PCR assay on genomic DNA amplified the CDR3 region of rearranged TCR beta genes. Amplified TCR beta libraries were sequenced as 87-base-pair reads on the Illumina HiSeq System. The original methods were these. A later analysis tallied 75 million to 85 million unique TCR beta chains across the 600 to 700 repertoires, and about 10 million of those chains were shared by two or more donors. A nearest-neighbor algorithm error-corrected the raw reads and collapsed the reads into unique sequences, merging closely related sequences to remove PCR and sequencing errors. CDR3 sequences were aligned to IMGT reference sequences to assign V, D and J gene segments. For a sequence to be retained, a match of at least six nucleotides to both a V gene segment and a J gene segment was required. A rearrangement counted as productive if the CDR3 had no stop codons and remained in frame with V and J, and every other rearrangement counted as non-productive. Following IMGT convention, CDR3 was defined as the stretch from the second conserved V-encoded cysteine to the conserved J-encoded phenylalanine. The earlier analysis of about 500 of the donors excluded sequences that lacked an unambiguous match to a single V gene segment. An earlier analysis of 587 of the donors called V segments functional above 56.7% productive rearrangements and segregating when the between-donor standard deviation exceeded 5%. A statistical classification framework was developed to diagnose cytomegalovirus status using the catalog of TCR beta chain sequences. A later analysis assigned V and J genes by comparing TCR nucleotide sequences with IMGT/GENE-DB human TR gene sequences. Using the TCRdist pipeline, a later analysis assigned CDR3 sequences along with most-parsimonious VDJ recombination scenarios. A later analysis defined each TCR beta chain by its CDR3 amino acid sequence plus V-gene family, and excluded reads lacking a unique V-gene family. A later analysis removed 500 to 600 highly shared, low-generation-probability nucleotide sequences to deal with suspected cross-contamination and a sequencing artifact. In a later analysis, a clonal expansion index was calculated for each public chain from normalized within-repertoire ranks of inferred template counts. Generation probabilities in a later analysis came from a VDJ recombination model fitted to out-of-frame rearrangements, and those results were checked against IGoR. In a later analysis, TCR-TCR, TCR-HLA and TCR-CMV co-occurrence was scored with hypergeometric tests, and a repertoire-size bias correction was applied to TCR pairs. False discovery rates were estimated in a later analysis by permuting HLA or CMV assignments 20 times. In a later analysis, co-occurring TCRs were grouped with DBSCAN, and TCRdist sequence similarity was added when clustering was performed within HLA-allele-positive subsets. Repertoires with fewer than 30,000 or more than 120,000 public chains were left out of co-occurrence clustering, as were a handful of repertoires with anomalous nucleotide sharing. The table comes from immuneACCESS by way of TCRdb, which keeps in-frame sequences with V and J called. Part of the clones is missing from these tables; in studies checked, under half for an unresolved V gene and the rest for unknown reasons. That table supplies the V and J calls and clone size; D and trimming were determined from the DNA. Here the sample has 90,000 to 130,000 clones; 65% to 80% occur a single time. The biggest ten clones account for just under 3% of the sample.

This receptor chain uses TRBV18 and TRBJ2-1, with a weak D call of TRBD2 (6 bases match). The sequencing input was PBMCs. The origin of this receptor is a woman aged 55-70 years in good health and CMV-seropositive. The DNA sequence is TGTGCCAGCTCACCACCCGGACTATTGAGCTCCTACAATGAGCAGTTCTTC. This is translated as CASSPPGLLSSYNEQFF. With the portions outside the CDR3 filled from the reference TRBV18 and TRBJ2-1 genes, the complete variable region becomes NAGVMQNPRHLVRRRGQEARLRCSPMKGHSHVYWYRQLPEEGLKFMVYLQKENIIDESGMPKERFSAEFPKEGPSILRIQQVVRGDSAAYFCASSPPGLLSSYNEQFFGPGTRLTVL.